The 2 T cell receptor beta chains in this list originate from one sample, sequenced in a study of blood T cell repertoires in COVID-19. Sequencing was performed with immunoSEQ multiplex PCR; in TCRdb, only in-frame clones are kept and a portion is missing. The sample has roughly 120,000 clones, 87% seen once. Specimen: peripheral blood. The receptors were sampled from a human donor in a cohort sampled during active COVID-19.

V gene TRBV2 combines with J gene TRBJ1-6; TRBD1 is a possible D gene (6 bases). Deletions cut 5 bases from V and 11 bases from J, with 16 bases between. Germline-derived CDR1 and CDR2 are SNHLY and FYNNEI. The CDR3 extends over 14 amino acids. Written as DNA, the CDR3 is TGTGCCAGCAGTACCGGACAGCCCGGAGCACCCCTCCACTTT. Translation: CASSTGQPGAPLHF.

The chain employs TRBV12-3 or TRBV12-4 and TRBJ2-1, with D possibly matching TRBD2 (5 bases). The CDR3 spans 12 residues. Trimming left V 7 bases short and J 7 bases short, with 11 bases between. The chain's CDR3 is CASTLTRNEQFF. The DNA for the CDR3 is TGTGCCAGCACCCTTACTAGGAATGAGCAGTTCTTC.